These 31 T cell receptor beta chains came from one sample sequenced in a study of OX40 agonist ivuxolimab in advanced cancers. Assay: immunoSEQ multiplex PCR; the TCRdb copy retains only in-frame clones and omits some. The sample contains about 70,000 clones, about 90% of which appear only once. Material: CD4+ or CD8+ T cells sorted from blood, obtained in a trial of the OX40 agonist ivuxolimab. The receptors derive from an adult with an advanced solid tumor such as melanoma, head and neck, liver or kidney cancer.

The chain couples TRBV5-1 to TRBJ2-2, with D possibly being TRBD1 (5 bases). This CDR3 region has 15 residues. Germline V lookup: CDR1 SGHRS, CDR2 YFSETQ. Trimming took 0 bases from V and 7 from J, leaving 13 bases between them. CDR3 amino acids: CASSLEAGRNGELFF. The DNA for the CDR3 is TGCGCCAGCAGCTTGGAAGCAGGGCGGAACGGGGAGCTGTTTTTT. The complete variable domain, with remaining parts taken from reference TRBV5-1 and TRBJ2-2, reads KAGVTQTPRYLIKTRGQQVTLSCSPISGHRSVSWYQQTPGQGLQFLFEYFSETQRNKGNFPGRFSGRQFSNSRSEMNVSTLELGDSALYLCASSLEAGRNGELFFGEGSRLTVL.

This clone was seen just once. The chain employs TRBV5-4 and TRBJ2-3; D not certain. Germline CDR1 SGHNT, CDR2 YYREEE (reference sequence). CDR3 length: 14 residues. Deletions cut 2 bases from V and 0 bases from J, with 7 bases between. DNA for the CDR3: TGTGCCAGCAGCTTATATGATAGCACAGATACGCAGTATTTT. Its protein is CASSLYDSTDTQYF. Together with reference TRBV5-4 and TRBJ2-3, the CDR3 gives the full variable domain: ETGVTQSPTHLIKTRGQQVTLRCSSQSGHNTVSWYQQALGQGPQFIFQYYREEENGRGNFPPRFSGLQFPNYSSELNVNALELDDSALYLCASSLYDSTDTQYFGPGTRLTVL.

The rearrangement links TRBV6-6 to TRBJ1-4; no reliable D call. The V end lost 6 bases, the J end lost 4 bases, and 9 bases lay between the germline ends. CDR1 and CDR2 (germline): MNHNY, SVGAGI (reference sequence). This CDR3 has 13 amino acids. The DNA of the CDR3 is TGTGCCAGCAGAGTTGATGGTAATGAAAAACTGTTTTTT. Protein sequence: CASRVDGNEKLFF.

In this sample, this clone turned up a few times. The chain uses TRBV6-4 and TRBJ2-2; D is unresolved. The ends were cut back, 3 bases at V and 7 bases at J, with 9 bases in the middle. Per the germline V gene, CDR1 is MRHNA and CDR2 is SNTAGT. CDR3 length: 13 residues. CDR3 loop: CASSDAPDGELFF. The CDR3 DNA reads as TGTGCCAGCAGTGATGCACCCGACGGGGAGCTGTTTTTT.

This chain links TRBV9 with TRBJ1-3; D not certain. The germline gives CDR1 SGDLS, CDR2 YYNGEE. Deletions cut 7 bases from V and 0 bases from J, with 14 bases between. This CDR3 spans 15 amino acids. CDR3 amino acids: CASALEGSSGNTIYF. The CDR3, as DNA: TGTGCCAGCGCACTCGAGGGTAGCTCTGGAAACACCATATATTTT.

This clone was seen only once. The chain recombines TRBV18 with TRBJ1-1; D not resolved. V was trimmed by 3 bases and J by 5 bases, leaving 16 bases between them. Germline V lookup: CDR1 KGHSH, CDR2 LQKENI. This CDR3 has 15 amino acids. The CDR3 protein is CASSPEVSVETEAFF. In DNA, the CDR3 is TGTGCCAGCTCACCGGAGGTCTCCGTTGAGACTGAAGCTTTCTTT.

DNA of the CDR3: TGTGCCAGCATGCCAGGGAATGGTTACGAGCAGTACTTC. As protein: CASMPGNGYEQYF. The V call is TRBV27, the J call TRBJ2-7; tentative D call: TRBD1 (5 bases). Germline loops: CDR1 MNHEY, CDR2 SMNVEV (reference sequence). The CDR3 runs to 13 residues. With 7 bases removed from V and 4 bases from J, the gap between germline ends came to 14 bases.

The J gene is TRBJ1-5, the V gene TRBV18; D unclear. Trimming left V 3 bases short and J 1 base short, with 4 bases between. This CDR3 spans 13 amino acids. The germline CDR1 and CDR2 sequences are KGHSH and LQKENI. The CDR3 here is CASSPDSNQPQHF. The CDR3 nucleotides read TGTGCCAGCTCACCGGACAGCAATCAGCCCCAGCATTTT.

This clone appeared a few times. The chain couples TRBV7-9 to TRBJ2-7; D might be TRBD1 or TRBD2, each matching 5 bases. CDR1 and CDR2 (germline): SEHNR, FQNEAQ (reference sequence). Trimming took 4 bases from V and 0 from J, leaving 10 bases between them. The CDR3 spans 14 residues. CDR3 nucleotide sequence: TGTGCCAGCAGCTCTAAGGGGAGCTCCTACGAGCAGTACTTC. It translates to CASSSKGSSYEQYF.

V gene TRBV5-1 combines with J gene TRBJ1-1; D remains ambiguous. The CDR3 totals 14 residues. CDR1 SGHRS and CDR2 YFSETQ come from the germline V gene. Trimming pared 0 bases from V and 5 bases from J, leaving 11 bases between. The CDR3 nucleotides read TGCGCCAGCAGCTTGGGGTTGAGGAGGACTGAAGCTTTCTTT. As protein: CASSLGLRRTEAFF.

The CDR3 sequence is CASSTDPGPGNTIYF. The CDR3 coding sequence is TGTGCCAGCAGCACGGACCCAGGGCCTGGAAACACCATATATTTT. The genes are TRBV6-4 and TRBJ1-3, with D tentatively TRBD1 (5 bases). The V gene lost 6 bases and the J gene lost 2 bases, with 14 bases spanning the gap. Germline V gene data show CDR1 as MRHNA and CDR2 as SNTAGT. This CDR3 is built from 15 residues.

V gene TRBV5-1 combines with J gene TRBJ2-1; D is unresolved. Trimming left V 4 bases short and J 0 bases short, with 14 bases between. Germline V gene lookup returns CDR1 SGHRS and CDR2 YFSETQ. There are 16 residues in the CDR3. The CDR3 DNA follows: TGCGCCAGCAGCCCTACGCCTCCTGGCTCCTACAATGAGCAGTTCTTC. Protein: CASSPTPPGSYNEQFF.

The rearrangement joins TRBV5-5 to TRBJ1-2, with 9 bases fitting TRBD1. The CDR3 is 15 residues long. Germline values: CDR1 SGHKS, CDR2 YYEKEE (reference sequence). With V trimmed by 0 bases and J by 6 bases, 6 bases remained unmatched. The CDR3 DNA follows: TGTGCCAGCAGCTTGGGTGGGACAGGGAGTGATGGCTACACCTTC. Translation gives CASSLGGTGSDGYTF.

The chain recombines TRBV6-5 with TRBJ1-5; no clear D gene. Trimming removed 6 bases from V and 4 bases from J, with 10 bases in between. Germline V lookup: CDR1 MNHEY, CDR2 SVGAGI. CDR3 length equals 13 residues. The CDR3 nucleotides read TGTGCCAGCAGCCCAAAGGGTAATCAGCCCCAGCATTTT. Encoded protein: CASSPKGNQPQHF.

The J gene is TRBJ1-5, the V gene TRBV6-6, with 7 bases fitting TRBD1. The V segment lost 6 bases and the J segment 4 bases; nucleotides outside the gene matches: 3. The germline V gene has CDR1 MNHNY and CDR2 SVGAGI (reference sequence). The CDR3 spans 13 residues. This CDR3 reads CASRGQFNQPQHF. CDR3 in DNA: TGTGCCAGCAGGGGACAGTTTAATCAGCCCCAGCATTTT.

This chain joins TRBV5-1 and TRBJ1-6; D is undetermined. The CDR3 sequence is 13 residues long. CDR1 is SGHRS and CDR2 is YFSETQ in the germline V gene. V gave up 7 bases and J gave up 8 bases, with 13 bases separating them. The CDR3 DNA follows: TGCGCCAGCTCCAAAAGGGTGGATTCACCCCTCCACTTT. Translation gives CASSKRVDSPLHF.

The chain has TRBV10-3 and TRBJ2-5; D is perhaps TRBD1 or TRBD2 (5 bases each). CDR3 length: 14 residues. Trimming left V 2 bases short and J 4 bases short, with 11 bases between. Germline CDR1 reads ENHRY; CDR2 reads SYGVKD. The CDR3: CAISEGQGRETQYF. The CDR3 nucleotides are TGTGCCATCAGTGAGGGGCAGGGACGAGAGACCCAGTACTTC.

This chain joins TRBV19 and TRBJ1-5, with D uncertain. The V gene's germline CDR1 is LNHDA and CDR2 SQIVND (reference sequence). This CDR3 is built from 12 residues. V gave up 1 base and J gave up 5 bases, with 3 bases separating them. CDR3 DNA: TGTGCCAGTAGTATAGGAGATCAGCCCCAGCATTTT. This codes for CASSIGDQPQHF. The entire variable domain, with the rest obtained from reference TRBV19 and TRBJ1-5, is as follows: DGGITQSPKYLFRKEGQNVTLSCEQNLNHDAMYWYRQDPGQGLRLIYYSQIVNDFQKGDIAEGYSVSREKKESFPLTVTSAQKNPTAFYLCASSIGDQPQHFGDGTRLSIL.

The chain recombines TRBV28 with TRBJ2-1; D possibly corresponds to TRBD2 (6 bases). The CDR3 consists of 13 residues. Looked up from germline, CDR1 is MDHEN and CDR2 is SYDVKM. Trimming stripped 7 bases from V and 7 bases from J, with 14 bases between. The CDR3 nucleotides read TGTGCCAGCATCCTTAATGGGGGGAATGAGCAGTTCTTC. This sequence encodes CASILNGGNEQFF.

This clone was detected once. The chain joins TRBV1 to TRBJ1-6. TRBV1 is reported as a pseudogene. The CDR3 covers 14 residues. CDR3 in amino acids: CTSSQEGDNSPLHF. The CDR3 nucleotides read TGCACCAGCAGCCAAGAGGGGGATAATTCACCCCTCCACTTT.

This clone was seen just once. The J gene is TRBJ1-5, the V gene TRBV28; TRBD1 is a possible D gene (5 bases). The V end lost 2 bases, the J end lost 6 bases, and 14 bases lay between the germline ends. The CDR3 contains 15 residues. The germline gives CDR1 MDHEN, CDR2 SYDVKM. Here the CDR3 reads CASSLTGERSQPQHF. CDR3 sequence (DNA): TGTGCCAGCAGTTTAACGGGGGAAAGGAGTCAGCCCCAGCATTTT.

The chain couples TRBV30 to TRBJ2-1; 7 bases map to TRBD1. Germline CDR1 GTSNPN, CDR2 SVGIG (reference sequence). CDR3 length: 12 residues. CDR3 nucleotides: TGTGCGAGGGGACAGCGGAACAATGAGCAGTTCTTC. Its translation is CARGQRNNEQFF. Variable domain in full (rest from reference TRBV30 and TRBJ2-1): SQTIHQWPATLVQPVGSPLSLECTVEGTSNPNLYWYRQAAGRGLQLLFYSVGIGQISSEVPQNLSASRPQDRQFILSSKKLLLSDSGFYLCARGQRNNEQFFGPGTRLTVL.

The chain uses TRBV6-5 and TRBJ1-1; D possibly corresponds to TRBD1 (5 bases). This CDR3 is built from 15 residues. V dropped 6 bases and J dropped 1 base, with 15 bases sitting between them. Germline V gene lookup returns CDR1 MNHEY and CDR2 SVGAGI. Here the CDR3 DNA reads TGTGCCAGCAGCATCCGGGTGGGGGGGAACACTGAAGCTTTCTTT. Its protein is CASSIRVGGNTEAFF.

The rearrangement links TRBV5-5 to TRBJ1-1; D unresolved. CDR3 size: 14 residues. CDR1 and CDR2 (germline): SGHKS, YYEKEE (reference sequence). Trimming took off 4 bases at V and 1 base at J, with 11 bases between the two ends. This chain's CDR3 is CASSVRVSNTEAFF. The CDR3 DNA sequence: TGTGCCAGCAGCGTACGGGTATCGAACACTGAAGCTTTCTTT.

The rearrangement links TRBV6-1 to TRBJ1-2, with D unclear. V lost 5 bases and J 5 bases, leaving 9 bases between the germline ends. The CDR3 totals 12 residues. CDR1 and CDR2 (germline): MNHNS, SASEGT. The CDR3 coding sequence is TGTGCCAGCAGTTATGTGACGTATGGCTACACCTTC. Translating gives CASSYVTYGYTF.

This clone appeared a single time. In DNA, the CDR3 is TGTGCCAGCAGCCAATCTAGCGGGGGAGTGGAGACCCAGTACTTC. Its protein is CASSQSSGGVETQYF. The chain combines TRBV7-3 with TRBJ2-5, with 10 bases matching TRBD2. This CDR3 has 15 residues. Germline V gives CDR1 SGHTA, CDR2 FQGTGA. The ends lost 5 bases at V and 5 bases at J; junction bases unmatched: 8.

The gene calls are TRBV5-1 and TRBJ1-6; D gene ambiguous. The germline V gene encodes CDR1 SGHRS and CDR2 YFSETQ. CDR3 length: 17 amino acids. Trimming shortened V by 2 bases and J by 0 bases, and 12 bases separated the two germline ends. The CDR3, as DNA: TGCGCCAGCAGCTTCTCCCAGTTAAGCTCCTATAATTCACCCCTCCACTTT. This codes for CASSFSQLSSYNSPLHF.

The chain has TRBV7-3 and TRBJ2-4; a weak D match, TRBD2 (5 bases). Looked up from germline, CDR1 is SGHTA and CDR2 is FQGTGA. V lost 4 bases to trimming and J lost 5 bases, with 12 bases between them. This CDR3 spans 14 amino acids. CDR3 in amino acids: CASSSGVPENIQYF. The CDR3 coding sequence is TGTGCCAGCAGCTCCGGGGTCCCCGAAAACATTCAGTACTTC.

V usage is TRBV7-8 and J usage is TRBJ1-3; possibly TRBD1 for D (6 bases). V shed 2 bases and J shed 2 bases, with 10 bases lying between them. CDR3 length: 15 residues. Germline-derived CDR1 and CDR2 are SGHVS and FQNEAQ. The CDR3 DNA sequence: TGTGCCAGCAGCTTACAGGGGTTTCCTGGAAACACCATATATTTT. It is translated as CASSLQGFPGNTIYF.

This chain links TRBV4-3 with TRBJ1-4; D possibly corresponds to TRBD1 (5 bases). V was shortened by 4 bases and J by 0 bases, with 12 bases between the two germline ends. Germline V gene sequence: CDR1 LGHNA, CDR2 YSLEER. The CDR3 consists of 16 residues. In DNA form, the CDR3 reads TGCGCCAGCAGCCCCAGGGTCGGGGCAACTAATGAAAAACTGTTTTTT. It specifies CASSPRVGATNEKLFF.

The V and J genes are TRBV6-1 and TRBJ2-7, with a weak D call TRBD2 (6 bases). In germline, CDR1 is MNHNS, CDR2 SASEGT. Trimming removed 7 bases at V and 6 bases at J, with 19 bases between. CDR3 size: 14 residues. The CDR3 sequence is CASTLTRDQSEQYF. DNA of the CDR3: TGTGCCAGCACCCTGACTAGGGACCAAAGCGAGCAGTACTTC.